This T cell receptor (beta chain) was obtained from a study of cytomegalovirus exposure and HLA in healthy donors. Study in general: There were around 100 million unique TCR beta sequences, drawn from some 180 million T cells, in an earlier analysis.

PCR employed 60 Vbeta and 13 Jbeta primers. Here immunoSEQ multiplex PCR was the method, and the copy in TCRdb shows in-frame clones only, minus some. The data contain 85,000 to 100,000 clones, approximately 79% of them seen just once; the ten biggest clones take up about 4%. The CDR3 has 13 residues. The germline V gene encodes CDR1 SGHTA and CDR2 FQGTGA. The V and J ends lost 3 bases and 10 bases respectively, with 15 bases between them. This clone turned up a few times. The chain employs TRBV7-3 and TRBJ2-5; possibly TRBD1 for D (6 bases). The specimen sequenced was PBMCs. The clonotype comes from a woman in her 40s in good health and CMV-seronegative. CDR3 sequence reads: CASSLDSMGVQYF. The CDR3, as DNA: TGTGCCAGCAGCTTGGACAGCATGGGAGTCCAGTACTTC. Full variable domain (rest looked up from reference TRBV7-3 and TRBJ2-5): GAGVSQTPSNKVTEKGKYVELRCDPISGHTALYWYRQSLGQGPEFLIYFQGTGAADDSGLPNDRFFAVRPEGSVSTLKIQRTERGDSAVYLCASSLDSMGVQYFGPGTRLLVL.